These T cell receptor beta chains were read from a single sample in a study of blood T cell repertoires in COVID-19. The data were produced by immunoSEQ multiplex PCR, yet TCRdb's version contains in-frame clones alone and is incomplete. The table lists 200,000 to 250,000 clones, 85% to 90% of them singletons. Material: peripheral blood. The origin of the receptors is a man younger than 35 with active or convalescent COVID-19. Both conserved end residues are part of each CDR3. The order of the fields is V gene, D gene, J gene, clone size, CDR3 protein, CDR3 DNA. The D gene is left open where the match is weak. Expanded clones are given a class, and other clones once, few, many or no size at all.

V gene: TRBV30
D gene: TRBD2
J gene: TRBJ2-1
clone size: NA
CDR3 protein: CAWSVWRTSGRGSYNEQFF
CDR3 DNA: TGTGCCTGGAGTGTCTGGCGGACTAGCGGGAGAGGGTCCTACAATGAGCAGTTCTTC

V gene: TRBV4-1
D gene: NA
J gene: TRBJ2-7
clone size: NA
CDR3 protein: CASSQGPQLTTFIYEQYF
CDR3 DNA: TGCGCCAGCAGCCAAGGCCCGCAGCTCACTACCTTTATCTACGAGCAGTACTTC

V gene: TRBV29-1
D gene: TRBD1
J gene: TRBJ1-3
clone size: NA
CDR3 protein: CSGLTGSANTIYF
CDR3 DNA: TGCAGCGGTTTGACAGGGTCTGCAAACACCATATATTTT

V gene: TRBV2
D gene: TRBD1
J gene: TRBJ2-3
clone size: NA
CDR3 protein: CASSAWTGTDTQYF
CDR3 DNA: TGTGCCAGCAGTGCCTGGACAGGGACAGATACGCAGTATTTT

V gene: TRBV19
D gene: TRBD1
J gene: TRBJ1-1
clone size: NA
CDR3 protein: CASSVGTGTGTEAFF
CDR3 DNA: TGTGCCAGTAGTGTGGGGACAGGGACAGGAACTGAAGCTTTCTTT

V gene: TRBV6-5
D gene: NA
J gene: TRBJ1-5
clone size: NA
CDR3 protein: CASTVGSNQPQHF
CDR3 DNA: TGTGCCAGCACCGTCGGTAGCAATCAGCCCCAGCATTTT

V gene: TRBV5-6
D gene: NA
J gene: TRBJ1-5
clone size: NA
CDR3 protein: CASSLSGPGQPQHF
CDR3 DNA: TGTGCCAGCAGCTTGAGCGGCCCGGGACAGCCCCAGCATTTT

V gene: TRBV11-3
D gene: TRBD1
J gene: TRBJ2-2
clone size: NA
CDR3 protein: CASSLGQGNTGELFF
CDR3 DNA: TGTGCCAGCAGCCTGGGACAGGGGAACACCGGGGAGCTGTTTTTT

V gene: TRBV30
D gene: NA
J gene: TRBJ1-1
clone size: once
CDR3 protein: CAWRGGLTEAFF
CDR3 DNA: TGTGCCTGGAGGGGGGGACTTACTGAAGCTTTCTTT

V gene: TRBV3-1/TRBV3-2
D gene: NA
J gene: TRBJ1-4
clone size: NA
CDR3 protein: CASSLVGTSTNEKLFF
CDR3 DNA: TGTGCCAGCAGCCTAGTGGGGACTTCAACTAATGAAAAACTGTTTTTT

V gene: TRBV23-1
D gene: NA
J gene: TRBJ2-3
clone size: once
CDR3 protein: CASSQSHRATDTQYF
CDR3 DNA: TGCGCCAGCAGTCAATCACACAGGGCGACAGATACGCAGTATTTT

V gene: TRBV10-1
D gene: NA
J gene: TRBJ2-3
clone size: NA
CDR3 protein: CASSESSLPDTQYF
CDR3 DNA: TGCGCCAGCAGTGAGTCGAGTCTACCAGATACGCAGTATTTT

V gene: TRBV5-1
D gene: NA
J gene: TRBJ2-3
clone size: NA
CDR3 protein: CASSLSRDLTDTQYF
CDR3 DNA: TGCGCCAGCAGCTTGTCACGGGATCTAACAGATACGCAGTATTTT

V gene: TRBV7-9
D gene: NA
J gene: TRBJ2-4
clone size: NA
CDR3 protein: CASSLGDIRVAKNIQYF
CDR3 DNA: TGTGCCAGCAGCTTAGGAGACATCAGGGTCGCCAAAAACATTCAGTACTTC

V gene: TRBV27
D gene: TRBD1
J gene: TRBJ2-7
clone size: NA
CDR3 protein: CASSLLGDRVIEQYF
CDR3 DNA: TGTGCCAGCAGTTTATTGGGGGACAGGGTTATCGAGCAGTACTTC

V gene: TRBV30
D gene: TRBD2
J gene: TRBJ2-1
clone size: NA
CDR3 protein: CAWSVLVGLAGRIYNEQFF
CDR3 DNA: TGTGCCTGGAGTGTATTGGTGGGACTAGCGGGACGTATATACAATGAGCAGTTCTTC

V gene: TRBV19
D gene: NA
J gene: TRBJ2-1
clone size: NA
CDR3 protein: CASRGSLLPEQFF
CDR3 DNA: TGTGCCAGTAGGGGCAGCCTCTTGCCTGAGCAGTTCTTC

V gene: TRBV29-1
D gene: TRBD1
J gene: TRBJ1-2
clone size: NA
CDR3 protein: CSADKGGMARGYTF
CDR3 DNA: TGCAGCGCTGATAAAGGGGGCATGGCTCGCGGCTACACCTTC

V gene: TRBV18
D gene: TRBD1
J gene: TRBJ2-1
clone size: NA
CDR3 protein: CASSPFPGTGGNEQFF
CDR3 DNA: TGTGCCAGCTCACCATTCCCAGGGACAGGGGGGAATGAGCAGTTCTTC

V gene: TRBV3-1/TRBV3-2
D gene: NA
J gene: TRBJ2-1
clone size: NA
CDR3 protein: CASSLVGGNEQFF
CDR3 DNA: TGTGCCAGCAGTCTAGTAGGGGGAAATGAGCAGTTCTTC

V gene: TRBV7-8
D gene: NA
J gene: TRBJ2-1
clone size: NA
CDR3 protein: CASSLEWASSYNEQFF
CDR3 DNA: TGTGCCAGCAGCTTAGAGTGGGCCAGCTCCTACAATGAGCAGTTCTTC

V gene: TRBV7-9
D gene: NA
J gene: TRBJ1-4
clone size: NA
CDR3 protein: CASSLDSGSEKLFF
CDR3 DNA: TGTGCCAGCAGCTTGGACTCGGGCAGCGAAAAACTGTTTTTT

V gene: TRBV19
D gene: TRBD1
J gene: TRBJ1-5
clone size: NA
CDR3 protein: CASSIPTGQGGRPQHF
CDR3 DNA: TGTGCCAGTAGTATCCCTACGGGACAGGGGGGGAGACCCCAGCATTTT

V gene: TRBV3-1/TRBV3-2
D gene: NA
J gene: TRBJ1-2
clone size: once
CDR3 protein: CASSQAEGYGYTF
CDR3 DNA: TGTGCCAGCAGCCAGGCGGAGGGGTATGGCTACACCTTC

V gene: TRBV29-1
D gene: NA
J gene: TRBJ1-2
clone size: NA
CDR3 protein: CSVEERGGCTF
CDR3 DNA: TGCAGCGTTGAGGAGCGTGGTGGCTGCACCTTC

V gene: TRBV30
D gene: TRBD1
J gene: TRBJ1-5
clone size: few
CDR3 protein: CAWSAQGNQPQHF
CDR3 DNA: TGTGCCTGGAGTGCACAGGGGAATCAGCCCCAGCATTTT

V gene: TRBV28
D gene: NA
J gene: TRBJ1-4
clone size: NA
CDR3 protein: CASISNEKLFF
CDR3 DNA: TGTGCCAGCATCAGTAATGAAAAACTGTTTTTT

V gene: TRBV9
D gene: TRBD1
J gene: TRBJ1-4
clone size: NA
CDR3 protein: CASSPHTGEKLFF
CDR3 DNA: TGTGCCAGCAGCCCCCATACAGGGGAGAAACTGTTTTTT

V gene: TRBV12-3/TRBV12-4
D gene: NA
J gene: TRBJ2-1
clone size: NA
CDR3 protein: CATGEATYNEQFF
CDR3 DNA: TGTGCCACCGGCGAGGCCACCTACAATGAGCAGTTCTTC

V gene: TRBV2
D gene: TRBD1
J gene: TRBJ1-2
clone size: NA
CDR3 protein: CASSVRRDRGNTNYGYTF
CDR3 DNA: TGTGCCAGCAGTGTTAGGCGGGACAGGGGTAATACGAACTATGGCTACACCTTC

V gene: TRBV6-2/TRBV6-3
D gene: NA
J gene: TRBJ2-1
clone size: NA
CDR3 protein: CASSYLSSVNEQFF
CDR3 DNA: TGTGCCAGCAGTTACCTGTCTAGCGTGAATGAGCAGTTCTTC

V gene: TRBV5-4
D gene: NA
J gene: TRBJ2-1
clone size: NA
CDR3 protein: CASSLVGRTGNEQFF
CDR3 DNA: TGTGCCAGCAGCTTGGTAGGCAGGACTGGCAATGAGCAGTTCTTC

V gene: TRBV6-1
D gene: NA
J gene: TRBJ2-1
clone size: NA
CDR3 protein: CASSEEEWFNEQFF
CDR3 DNA: TGTGCCAGCAGTGAAGAAGAGTGGTTCAATGAGCAGTTCTTC

V gene: TRBV30
D gene: TRBD2
J gene: TRBJ2-7
clone size: NA
CDR3 protein: CAWSRGGAYNSYEQYF
CDR3 DNA: TGTGCCTGGAGTCGGGGAGGGGCCTACAACTCCTACGAGCAGTACTTC

V gene: TRBV4-3
D gene: TRBD2
J gene: TRBJ2-1
clone size: NA
CDR3 protein: CASSQDTSGDDEQFF
CDR3 DNA: TGCGCCAGCAGCCAAGATACTAGCGGGGATGATGAGCAGTTCTTC

V gene: TRBV19
D gene: NA
J gene: TRBJ1-2
clone size: NA
CDR3 protein: CASTESWGQTYGYTF
CDR3 DNA: TGTGCCAGTACCGAATCCTGGGGGCAGACCTATGGCTACACCTTC

V gene: TRBV7-8
D gene: TRBD2
J gene: TRBJ2-2
clone size: NA
CDR3 protein: CASSLEGLANTGELFF
CDR3 DNA: TGTGCCAGCAGCTTGGAAGGACTAGCTAACACCGGGGAGCTGTTTTTT

V gene: TRBV7-8
D gene: NA
J gene: TRBJ1-3
clone size: NA
CDR3 protein: CASSSNRTRPLRNTIYF
CDR3 DNA: TGTGCCAGCAGCTCCAACCGAACAAGGCCCCTCAGGAACACCATATATTTT

V gene: TRBV11-2
D gene: NA
J gene: TRBJ2-7
clone size: NA
CDR3 protein: CASSPINRQVGDYEQYF
CDR3 DNA: TGTGCCAGCAGCCCAATCAACCGACAGGTTGGGGACTACGAGCAGTACTTC

V gene: TRBV7-6
D gene: TRBD1
J gene: TRBJ1-1
clone size: NA
CDR3 protein: CASSRTGGRIRNTEAFF
CDR3 DNA: TGTGCCAGCAGCCGGACAGGGGGCAGGATTCGGAACACTGAAGCTTTCTTT

V gene: TRBV28
D gene: TRBD1
J gene: TRBJ2-1
clone size: NA
CDR3 protein: CASSLKWTGVEQFF
CDR3 DNA: TGTGCCAGCAGTTTAAAGTGGACAGGGGTGGAGCAGTTCTTC

V gene: TRBV11-2
D gene: NA
J gene: TRBJ1-1
clone size: NA
CDR3 protein: CASSLAQQTEAFF
CDR3 DNA: TGTGCCAGCAGCTTAGCACAGCAAACTGAAGCTTTCTTT

V gene: TRBV15
D gene: TRBD1
J gene: TRBJ1-1
clone size: NA
CDR3 protein: CATSRNRGQAFF
CDR3 DNA: TGTGCCACCAGCAGGAACAGGGGGCAAGCTTTCTTT